The clone carrying this TCR beta chain came up once. Assay used: immunoSEQ multiplex PCR; TCRdb lists only in-frame clones, some missing. The table lists roughly 120,000 clones, around 90% of them singletons. The data are from a study of T cell responses to AZD1222 COVID-19 vaccine. The germline V gene has CDR1 MNHEY and CDR2 SVGEGT. V dropped 2 bases and J dropped 2 bases, with 12 bases sitting between them. CDR3 length: 15 amino acids. The rearrangement joins TRBV6-2 or TRBV6-3 to TRBJ1-2, with unresolved D. The receptor comes from an adult in good health. The sequenced sample was peripheral blood, obtained on day 0 of AZD1222 vaccination. This chain's CDR3 is CASSYLAGHNYGYTF. DNA for the CDR3: TGTGCCAGCAGTTACCTGGCCGGGCACAACTATGGCTACACCTTC.